Listed here is a single T cell receptor beta chain. This record comes from a study of OX40 agonist ivuxolimab in advanced cancers. Sequenced by immunoSEQ multiplex PCR; TCRdb stores in-frame clones only, minus some. The sample comprises 55,000 to 85,000 clones, approximately 90% of which are singletons, and over 2.5% rests with the top ten. Germline V lookup: CDR1 SNHLY, CDR2 FYNNEI. V trimming: 3 bases; J trimming: 4 bases; junction bases outside the gene matches: 4. This CDR3 is 16 amino acids long. The material was CD4+ or CD8+ T cells sorted from blood, obtained in a trial of the OX40 agonist ivuxolimab. The chain joins TRBV2 to TRBJ2-1; 12 bases fit TRBD2. The source is an adult with an advanced solid tumor such as melanoma, head and neck, liver or kidney cancer. Here the CDR3 reads CASSDALAGGYNEQFF. CDR3 in DNA: TGTGCCAGCAGTGACGCTCTAGCGGGGGGGTACAATGAGCAGTTCTTC.